The sequence of this T cell receptor beta chain was determined in a study of OX40 agonist ivuxolimab in advanced cancers. Findings and limits, study-wide: At 0.1 to 3.0 mg/kg and by week 6, CD4+ and CD8+ T cells in the blood had expanded clonally. The authors did not determine the antigen specificity of the expanded peripheral T cells.

A history of autoimmune disease or systemic immunosuppression excluded patients. Cycle 7 day 1, cycle 4 day 1, and baseline were the timepoints at which blood was sampled. The CDR3 has 17 residues. Some clones are missing from TCRdb's copy, which holds only in-frame ones; the method was immunoSEQ multiplex PCR. This sample carries about 68,000 clones, under 95% of them seen once, and the ten largest clones take around 1.1%. As to this clone: The antigen remains unidentified.

This specimen consisted of CD4+ or CD8+ T cells sorted from blood, obtained in a trial of the OX40 agonist ivuxolimab. The chain uses TRBV21-1 and TRBJ2-7; the D call TRBD2 from the table was never checked on the DNA. TRBV21-1 is marked as a pseudogene. This clonotype was obtained from an adult with an advanced solid tumor such as melanoma, head and neck, liver or kidney cancer. The CDR3 is CASSSGRGRTRSYEQYF. CDR3 bases: TGTGCCAGCAGCTCAGGGCGGGGCAGGACCCGCTCCTACGAGCAGTACTTC.